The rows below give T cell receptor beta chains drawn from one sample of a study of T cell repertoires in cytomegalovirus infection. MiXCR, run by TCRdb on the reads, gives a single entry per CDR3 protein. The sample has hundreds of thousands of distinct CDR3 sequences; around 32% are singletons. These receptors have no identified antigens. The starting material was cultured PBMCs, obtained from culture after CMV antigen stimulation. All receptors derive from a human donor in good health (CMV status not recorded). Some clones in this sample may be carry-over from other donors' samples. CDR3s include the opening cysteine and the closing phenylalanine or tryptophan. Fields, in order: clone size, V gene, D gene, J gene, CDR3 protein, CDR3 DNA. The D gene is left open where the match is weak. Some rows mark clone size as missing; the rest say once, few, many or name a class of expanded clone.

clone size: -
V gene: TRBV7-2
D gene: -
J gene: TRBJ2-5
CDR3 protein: CASRLREETQYF
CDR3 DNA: TGTGCCAGCAGACTCAGGGAGGAGACCCAGTACTTC

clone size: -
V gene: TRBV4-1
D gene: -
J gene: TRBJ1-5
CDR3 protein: CASSHPGRNQPQHF
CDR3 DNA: TGCGCCAGCAGCCACCCTGGACGCAATCAGCCCCAGCATTTT

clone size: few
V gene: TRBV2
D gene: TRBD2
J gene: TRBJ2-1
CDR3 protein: CASSEGGGRRYNEQFF
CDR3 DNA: TGTGCCAGCAGTGAAGGGGGAGGGAGGAGGTACAATGAGCAGTTCTTC

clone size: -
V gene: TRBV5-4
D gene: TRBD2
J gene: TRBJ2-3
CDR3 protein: CASSSMPTGLAEGVQTDTQYF
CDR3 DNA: TGTGCCAGCAGCTCGATGCCCACTGGACTAGCGGAAGGTGTTCAAACAGATACGCAGTATTTT

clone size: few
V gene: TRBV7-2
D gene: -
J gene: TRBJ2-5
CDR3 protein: CASSRDRWEETQYF
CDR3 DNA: TGTGCCAGCAGCCGAGACAGATGGGAGGAGACCCAGTACTTC

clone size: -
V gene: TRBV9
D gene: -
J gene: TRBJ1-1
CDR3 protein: CASSVGGSLEFTEAFF
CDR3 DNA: TGTGCCAGCAGCGTAGGAGGCAGCCTAGAATTTACTGAAGCTTTCTTT

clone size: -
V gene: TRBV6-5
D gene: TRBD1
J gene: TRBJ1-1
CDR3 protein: CASSYRAGGLDTEAFF
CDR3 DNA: TGTGCCAGCAGTTACAGGGCAGGGGGCTTGGACACTGAAGCTTTCTTT

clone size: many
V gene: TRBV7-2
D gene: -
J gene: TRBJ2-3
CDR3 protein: CASSTLSGTDTQYF
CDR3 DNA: TGTGCCAGCAGTACCCTGTCTGGCACAGATACGCAGTATTTT

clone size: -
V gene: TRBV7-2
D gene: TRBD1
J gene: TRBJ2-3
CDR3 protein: CASSLGGTGVTDTQYF
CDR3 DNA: TGTGCCAGCAGCTTAGGGGGGACAGGGGTCACAGATACGCAGTATTTT

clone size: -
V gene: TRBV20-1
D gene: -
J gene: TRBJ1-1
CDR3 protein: CSARWQSEAFF
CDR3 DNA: TGCAGTGCCCGGTGGCAGTCTGAAGCTTTCTTT

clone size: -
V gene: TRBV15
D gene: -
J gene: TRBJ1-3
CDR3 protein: CATSSRGYSSGNTIYF
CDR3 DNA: TGTGCCACCAGCAGCCGGGGCTACAGCTCTGGAAACACCATATATTTT

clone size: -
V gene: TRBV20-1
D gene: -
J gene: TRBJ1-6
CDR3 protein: CSAREYGGDSPLHF
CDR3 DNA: TGCAGTGCTAGAGAATATGGGGGCGATTCACCCCTCCACTTT

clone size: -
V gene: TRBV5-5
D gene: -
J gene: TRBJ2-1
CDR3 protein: CASSLGLPRTEQFF
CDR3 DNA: TGTGCCAGCAGCTTGGGGCTCCCACGGACCGAGCAGTTCTTC

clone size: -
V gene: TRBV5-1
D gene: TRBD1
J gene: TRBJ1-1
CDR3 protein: CASSMDRGTEAFF
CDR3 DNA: TGCGCCAGCAGCATGGACAGGGGCACTGAAGCTTTCTTT

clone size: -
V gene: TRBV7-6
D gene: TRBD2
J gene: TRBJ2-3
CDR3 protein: CASSSMTGLAGKNTPSTDTRYF
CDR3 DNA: TGTGCCAGCAGCTCCATGACGGGACTAGCGGGAAAAAATACGCCTAGCACAGATACGCGGTATTTT